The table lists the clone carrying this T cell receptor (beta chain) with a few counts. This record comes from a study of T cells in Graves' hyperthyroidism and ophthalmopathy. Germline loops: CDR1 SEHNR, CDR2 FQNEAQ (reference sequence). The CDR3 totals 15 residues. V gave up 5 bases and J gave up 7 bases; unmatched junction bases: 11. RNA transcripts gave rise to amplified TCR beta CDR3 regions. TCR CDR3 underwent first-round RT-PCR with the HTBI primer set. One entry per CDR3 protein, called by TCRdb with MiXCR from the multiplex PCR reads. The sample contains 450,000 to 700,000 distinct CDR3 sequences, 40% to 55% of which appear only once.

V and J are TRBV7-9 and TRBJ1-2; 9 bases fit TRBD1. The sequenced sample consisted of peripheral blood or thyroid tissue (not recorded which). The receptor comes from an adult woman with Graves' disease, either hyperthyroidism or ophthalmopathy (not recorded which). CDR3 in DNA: TGTGCCAGCAGCCCCCGGGACAGGGTGATCTCTGGCTACACCTTC. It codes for CASSPRDRVISGYTF.